Listed below are T cell receptor beta chains from one sample, sequenced in a study of T cells in Graves' hyperthyroidism and ophthalmopathy. TCRdb re-called the multiplex PCR reads with MiXCR, one entry per CDR3 protein. The sample carries some 360,000 distinct CDR3 sequences, 15% to 20% recorded once. Sequenced material: blood. The receptors were sampled from a woman in her thirties or forties with Graves' ophthalmopathy. CDR3s include the opening cysteine and the closing phenylalanine or tryptophan. A D gene is named only where the DNA matches it firmly. Some rows mark clone size as missing; the rest say once, few, many or name a class of expanded clone.

V: TRBV27; D: .; size: many; J: TRBJ2-7; DNA: TGTGCCAGCAGTCCTTACCAGGGGGGCGAGCAGTACTTC; CDR3: CASSPYQGGEQYF
V: TRBV6-1; D: .; size: many; J: TRBJ1-2; DNA: TGTGCCAGCAGTGAGTCTGATGGCGGGACTTATGGCTACACCTTC; CDR3: CASSESDGGTYGYTF
V: TRBV11-1; D: TRBD2; size: many; J: TRBJ2-5; DNA: TGTGCCAGCAGCTTAGTAGCGGGAGGAACGGAGACCCAGTACTTC; CDR3: CASSLVAGGTETQYF
V: TRBV28; D: TRBD2; size: many; J: TRBJ2-5; DNA: TGTGCCAGCAGTTTAAGACTAGCGGGAAAGAAAGAGACCCAGTACTTC; CDR3: CASSLRLAGKKETQYF
V: TRBV20-1; D: .; size: many; J: TRBJ1-5; DNA: TGCAGTGCTAGAGATCCGGGACAAGGTAATCAGCCCCAGCATTTT; CDR3: CSARDPGQGNQPQHF
V: TRBV28; D: .; size: .; J: TRBJ2-7; DNA: TGTGCCAGCAGTCTTCAATCCCTAGGCACCTACGAGCAGTACTTC; CDR3: CASSLQSLGTYEQYF
V: TRBV6-5; D: TRBD1; size: many; J: TRBJ2-7; DNA: TGTGCCAGCAGTTACGCCCCGGGACAGTCCTACGAGCAGTACTTC; CDR3: CASSYAPGQSYEQYF
V: TRBV20-1; D: TRBD2; size: many; J: TRBJ2-7; DNA: TGCAGTGCTAGCGGGAGGTCCATTCACGAGCAGTACTTC; CDR3: CSASGRSIHEQYF
V: TRBV7-2; D: .; size: .; J: TRBJ2-5; DNA: TGTGCCAGCACCCCCCGTGGGCCGGGGGAGACCCAGTACTTC; CDR3: CASTPRGPGETQYF
V: TRBV6-1; D: .; size: few; J: TRBJ1-5; DNA: TGTGCCAGCGGGGCATTGAGGCAGCCCCAGCATTTT; CDR3: CASGALRQPQHF
V: TRBV9; D: TRBD2; size: many; J: TRBJ2-5; DNA: TGTGCCAGCAGTCCGGGACTACAACAAGAGACCCAGTACTTC; CDR3: CASSPGLQQETQYF
V: TRBV6-5; D: TRBD2; size: many; J: TRBJ2-7; DNA: TGTGCCAGCAGTTACCCTAGCGGGAGTGCCGAGCAGTACTTC; CDR3: CASSYPSGSAEQYF
V: TRBV20-1; D: TRBD2; size: .; J: TRBJ2-7; DNA: TGCAGTGCTAGTGGCGCTAGCGGGAGTGGGTACGAGCAGTACTTC; CDR3: CSASGASGSGYEQYF
V: TRBV28; D: TRBD1; size: few; J: TRBJ1-5; DNA: TGTGCCAGCAGTCCGGGGGACAGAGAACAGCCCCAGCATTTT; CDR3: CASSPGDREQPQHF
V: TRBV5-6; D: .; size: many; J: TRBJ1-1; DNA: TGTGCCAGCAGCTTGTTGAATGAAGCTTTCTTT; CDR3: CASSLLNEAFF
V: TRBV2; D: .; size: many; J: TRBJ1-1; DNA: TGTGCCAGCTGGGGGGGGGTATATGAAGCTTTCTTT; CDR3: CASWGGVYEAFF
V: TRBV19; D: TRBD2; size: many; J: TRBJ2-2; DNA: TGTGCCAGTAGTAAGAAGACTAGCGGGGCCGGGGAGCTGTTTTTT; CDR3: CASSKKTSGAGELFF
V: TRBV20-1; D: TRBD1; size: many; J: TRBJ2-7; DNA: TGCAGTGCTCCCGGGACAGGGGGCTACGAGCAGTACTTC; CDR3: CSAPGTGGYEQYF
V: TRBV5-1; D: TRBD1; size: many; J: TRBJ2-7; DNA: TGTGCCAGCAGCTTATCAGGGGGCCCCTACGAGCAGTACTTC; CDR3: CASSLSGGPYEQYF
V: TRBV12-3/TRBV12-4; D: .; size: few; J: TRBJ1-3; DNA: TGTGCCAGCAGTTTAGACCCTGGAAACACCATATATTTT; CDR3: CASSLDPGNTIYF
V: TRBV27; D: TRBD1; size: many; J: TRBJ2-2; DNA: TGTGCCAGCAGCTCAAAATCCAGACAGGGCACCGGGGAGCTGTTTTTT; CDR3: CASSSKSRQGTGELFF
V: TRBV6-2/TRBV6-3; D: .; size: .; J: TRBJ1-5; DNA: TGTGCCAGCAGTTACCCCGGGAAAGGTCAGCCCCAGCATTTT; CDR3: CASSYPGKGQPQHF
V: TRBV3-1; D: .; size: .; J: TRBJ2-7; DNA: TGTGCCAGCAGCCACATGGGACGAACAGGGCGGGAGCAGTACTTC; CDR3: CASSHMGRTGREQYF
V: TRBV28; D: .; size: many; J: TRBJ2-7; DNA: TGTGCCAGCAGCCTAGGGGGAATGGCGGGGGTAGGCGAGCAGTACTTC; CDR3: CASSLGGMAGVGEQYF
V: TRBV12-3/TRBV12-4; D: .; size: many; J: TRBJ2-7; DNA: TGTGCCAGCAGTTTAGCACCGGCGGGCAGCGGCGAGCAGTACTTC; CDR3: CASSLAPAGSGEQYF
V: TRBV12-3/TRBV12-4; D: .; size: .; J: TRBJ1-2; DNA: TGTGCCAGCAGCCTGACAGTCGGGGGCTACACCTTC; CDR3: CASSLTVGGYTF
V: TRBV6-2/TRBV6-3; D: .; size: many; J: TRBJ1-1; DNA: TGTGCCAGCAGGCCAAATCAGGCTGTCACTGAAGCTTTCTTT; CDR3: CASRPNQAVTEAFF
V: TRBV12-3/TRBV12-4; D: .; size: .; J: TRBJ1-2; DNA: TGTGCCAGCACCTTGGGGAGGGCCTATGGCTACACCTTC; CDR3: CASTLGRAYGYTF
V: TRBV27; D: .; size: many; J: TRBJ1-1; DNA: TGTGCCAGCAGGGGATGGAGTGGCACTGAAGCTTTCTTT; CDR3: CASRGWSGTEAFF
V: TRBV10-3; D: .; size: many; J: TRBJ1-1; DNA: TGTGCCATCAGAGAAAGAGGGCCGACAGGGAACACTGAAGCTTTCTTT; CDR3: CAIRERGPTGNTEAFF
V: TRBV15; D: .; size: many; J: TRBJ1-2; DNA: TGTGCCACCACCGATCCTAACCTCCATGGCTACACCTTC; CDR3: CATTDPNLHGYTF
V: TRBV7-6; D: .; size: .; J: TRBJ2-5; DNA: TGTGCCAGCAGCTTAGTATGGGACCACCAAGAGACCCAGTACTTC; CDR3: CASSLVWDHQETQYF
V: TRBV29-1; D: .; size: many; J: TRBJ2-7; DNA: TGCAGCGTTGAGGAGGAGGCCTACGAGCAGTACTTC; CDR3: CSVEEEAYEQYF
V: TRBV10-3; D: .; size: .; J: TRBJ2-5; DNA: TGTGCCATCAGTCAGGACAAGGGGACCCAGTACTTC; CDR3: CAISQDKGTQYF
V: TRBV12-3/TRBV12-4; D: TRBD1; size: .; J: TRBJ2-5; DNA: TGTGCCAGCAGTTTTCAACTCCCCGGGACAGGGAGACGACTATTCCAAGAGACCCAGTACTTC; CDR3: CASSFQLPGTGRRLFQETQYF
V: TRBV12-3/TRBV12-4; D: .; size: many; J: TRBJ1-5; DNA: TGTGCCAGCAGTACAGGGATTTATCAGCCCCAGCATTTT; CDR3: CASSTGIYQPQHF
V: TRBV5-1; D: .; size: many; J: TRBJ1-1; DNA: TGCGCCAGCAGCTTGGCCTCGGGGGGCGACACTGAAGCTTTCTTT; CDR3: CASSLASGGDTEAFF
V: TRBV15; D: .; size: many; J: TRBJ1-2; DNA: TGTGCCACCAGCAGGTCCCCCGGACCGGGGGCCAACGGCTACACCTTC; CDR3: CATSRSPGPGANGYTF
V: TRBV10-3; D: .; size: many; J: TRBJ2-7; DNA: TGTGCCTCCCAACGACAGGTCTCCTACGAGCAGTACTTC; CDR3: CASQRQVSYEQYF
V: TRBV30; D: TRBD1; size: .; J: TRBJ1-2; DNA: TGTGCCTGGAGGTCTGGGACAGGCTTTCGGGGCTACACCTTC; CDR3: CAWRSGTGFRGYTF
V: TRBV12-3/TRBV12-4; D: TRBD1; size: .; J: TRBJ2-7; DNA: TGTGCCAGCAGTCCGGGACAGGGTGCCAACGAGCAGTACTTC; CDR3: CASSPGQGANEQYF
V: TRBV4-1; D: .; size: many; J: TRBJ1-2; DNA: TGCGCCAGCAGCCAGCCCCGAAGGGGGAAGGCAGGATTAAGCTACACCTTC; CDR3: CASSQPRRGKAGLSYTF
V: TRBV28; D: .; size: .; J: TRBJ2-7; DNA: TGTGCCAGCAGTGAGCTAAGGGGATCTCCCTACGAGCAGTACTTC; CDR3: CASSELRGSPYEQYF
V: TRBV24-1; D: .; size: many; J: TRBJ1-5; DNA: TGTGCCACCAGTGACGACAGGTTCGATCAGCCCCAGCATTTT; CDR3: CATSDDRFDQPQHF
V: TRBV11-2; D: .; size: many; J: TRBJ1-1; DNA: TGTGCCAGCAGCGAACGACAGGCCCAGAACACTGAAGCTTTCTTT; CDR3: CASSERQAQNTEAFF
V: TRBV20-1; D: .; size: many; J: TRBJ1-5; DNA: TGCAGTGCTAGATACAGCTATAGCAATCAGCCCCAGCATTTT; CDR3: CSARYSYSNQPQHF
V: TRBV5-1; D: TRBD2; size: .; J: TRBJ2-2; DNA: TGCGCCAGCAGGGCGAGCGGGAGCGGCACCGGGGAGCTGTTTTTC; CDR3: CASRASGSGTGELFF
V: TRBV29-1; D: TRBD2; size: many; J: TRBJ2-7; DNA: TGCAGCGCTCGACTAGCGGGGGGATACGAGCAGTACTTC; CDR3: CSARLAGGYEQYF
V: TRBV28; D: .; size: .; J: TRBJ2-7; DNA: TGTGCCAGCAGGGATCGGGACTCGTCCTACGAGCAGTACTTC; CDR3: CASRDRDSSYEQYF
V: TRBV11-2; D: .; size: few; J: TRBJ2-5; DNA: TGTGCCAGCAGCCCAACCTCCGGGACTCTCCAGACCCAGTACTTC; CDR3: CASSPTSGTLQTQYF
V: TRBV29-1; D: TRBD1; size: many; J: TRBJ1-2; DNA: TGCAGCGCACGACAGGGAGACTATGGCTACACCTTC; CDR3: CSARQGDYGYTF
V: TRBV28; D: .; size: .; J: TRBJ1-1; DNA: TGTGCCAGCAGCAGCCGACGGGGGCGAGGCACTGAAGCTTACTTT; CDR3: CASSSRRGRGTEAYF
V: TRBV6-1; D: .; size: many; J: TRBJ1-5; DNA: TGTGCCAGCAGTCAGGGGAAAATGGATCAGCCCCAGCATTTT; CDR3: CASSQGKMDQPQHF